The text below deals with one TCR beta chain. This sample stems from a study of T cell changes during pregnancy in multiple sclerosis. The assay was immunoSEQ multiplex PCR, and TCRdb's table has in-frame clones only and misses some. Of tens of thousands of clones listed, around 90% were seen once; the top ten hold under 0.7%. Germline loops: CDR1 SNHLY, CDR2 FYNNEI. V was shortened by 8 bases and J by 8 bases, with 8 bases between the two germline ends. The CDR3 contains 10 residues. The chain recombines TRBV2 with TRBJ2-3; D might be TRBD2 (5 bases). The clonotype originates from a female donor with multiple sclerosis, enrolled in a pregnancy study. The sequences come from CD4+ T cells from peripheral blood mononuclear cells, collected in the first trimester of pregnancy. The CDR3 nucleotides read TGTGCCAGCCGGGGTTCTACGCAGTATTTT. It translates to CASRGSTQYF.